Below are 23 T cell receptor beta chains sequenced from a single sample in a study of blood T cell repertoires in COVID-19. Here immunoSEQ multiplex PCR was the method, and the copy in TCRdb shows in-frame clones only, minus some. The profile shows over 110,000 clones, 88% of them singletons. Sequenced sample: peripheral blood. These receptors all stem from a human donor in a cohort sampled during active COVID-19.

The chain uses TRBV4-1 and TRBJ1-3; D not certain. CDR3 size: 13 residues. The germline CDR1 and CDR2 sequences are MGHRA and YSYEKL. The V end was cut by 5 bases, the J end by 2 bases, with 7 bases between. CDR3 sequence reads: CASSSTPGNTIYF. Written as DNA, the CDR3 is TGCGCCAGCAGCTCAACTCCTGGAAACACCATATATTTT.

The chain joins TRBV6-5 to TRBJ1-5, with 8 bases lining up with TRBD1. Germline loops: CDR1 MNHEY, CDR2 SVGAGI. The trim removed 4 bases at V and 4 bases at J, leaving 6 bases unmatched. The CDR3 runs 15 residues. This CDR3 is CASSSTDRGNQPQHF. The CDR3 coding sequence is TGTGCCAGCAGTTCCACCGACAGGGGAAATCAGCCCCAGCATTTT.

The V gene is TRBV5-5, the J gene TRBJ2-7; D not resolved. The CDR3 has 14 amino acids. V lost 4 bases, J lost 2 bases, and 13 bases lay in between. Germline V CDR1 and CDR2: SGHKS, YYEKEE (reference sequence). CDR3 sequence: CASSRFGSAYEQYF. The CDR3 nucleotides are TGTGCCAGCAGCCGATTCGGGTCGGCCTACGAGCAGTACTTC.

V and J are TRBV5-1 and TRBJ2-1; perhaps TRBD2 as D (6 bases). V was shortened by 3 bases and J by 9 bases, with 13 bases between the two germline ends. CDR1 SGHRS and CDR2 YFSETQ come from the germline V gene. The CDR3 length is 13 residues. The CDR3 nucleotides read TGCGCCAGCAGCTCCTTTGAGGAGGGTGAGCAGTTCTTC. The encoded protein is CASSSFEEGEQFF.

This sequence joins TRBV18 and TRBJ2-7, with 12 positions matching TRBD2. This CDR3 comprises 15 residues. Germline V gene lookup returns CDR1 KGHSH and CDR2 LQKENI. V lost 1 base and J lost 4; bases outside the gene matches: 2. The CDR3 DNA is TGTGCCAGCTCACCACGGACTAGCGGGGTGTACGAGCAGTACTTC. It translates to CASSPRTSGVYEQYF.

The chain has TRBV27 and TRBJ2-5; the D gene is possibly TRBD2 (6 bases). The V end lost 5 bases, the J end lost 6 bases, and 16 bases lay between the germline ends. The CDR3 is made up of 14 amino acids. CDR1 MNHEY and CDR2 SMNVEV come from the germline V gene (reference sequence). CDR3 nucleotide sequence: TGTGCCAGCAGTCTTAGCGGACCGACACAGACCCAGTACTTC. Its translation is CASSLSGPTQTQYF.

The chain is built from TRBV19 and TRBJ2-3, with 10 bases identical to TRBD1. The CDR3 sequence is 15 residues long. Germline assignment: CDR1 LNHDA and CDR2 SQIVND (reference sequence). Trimming removed 5 bases from V and 5 bases from J; junction bases left unmatched: 7. The CDR3 nucleotides are TGTGCCAGTAGTCCCAGACAGGGGGCGATAGATACGCAGTATTTT. This gives the protein CASSPRQGAIDTQYF.

Here the CDR3 DNA reads TGTGCCACCAGTGAAGGAGGGCCCCCTTATGGCTACACCTTC. Amino acids: CATSEGGPPYGYTF. V gene TRBV24-1 combines with J gene TRBJ1-2; D gene uncertain. CDR1 is KGHDR, CDR2 SFDVKD, per germline. This CDR3 is built from 14 residues. Deletions cut 4 bases from V and 5 bases from J, with 13 bases between.

This clone was counted a single time. The chain joins TRBV6-5 to TRBJ1-2, with no clear D. Germline CDR1 and CDR2: MNHEY and SVGAGI. V was cut by 2 bases and J by 4 bases, with 17 bases left in between. The CDR3 runs 16 residues. The CDR3 here is CASSYLPGESFYGYTF. DNA of the CDR3: TGTGCCAGCAGTTACCTCCCCGGAGAGAGTTTCTATGGCTACACCTTC.

This clone has more than one count but fewer than ten. The V gene is TRBV9, the J gene TRBJ2-2, with D maybe TRBD2 (5 bases). V lost 0 bases and J 0 bases, leaving 9 bases between the germline ends. This CDR3 is built from 16 residues. Germline V lookup: CDR1 SGDLS, CDR2 YYNGEE. Here the CDR3 reads CASSVVGGPNTGELFF. For the CDR3, the DNA is TGTGCCAGCAGCGTAGTCGGAGGCCCGAACACCGGGGAGCTGTTTTTT.

This chain connects TRBV10-3 to TRBJ2-7; 8 nucleotides match TRBD1. CDR3 length: 14 residues. In germline, CDR1 is ENHRY, CDR2 SYGVKD. V lost 10 bases to trimming and J lost 0 bases; unmatched junction nucleotides: 8. CDR3 sequence (DNA): TGTGCCACTTACCAGACAGGGGCCTCCTACGAGCAGTACTTC. Translating it yields CATYQTGASYEQYF.

This chain connects TRBV5-1 to TRBJ2-2; 8 bases align to TRBD2. This CDR3 comprises 16 residues. The V gene end was trimmed by 4 bases and the J gene end by 6 bases; junction bases not matched to a gene: 11. Germline CDR1 SGHRS, CDR2 YFSETQ. As DNA, the CDR3 is TGCGCCAGCAGCCGGGAGGGAAGTCTGTCGGCCGGGGAGCTGTTTTTT. It translates to CASSREGSLSAGELFF.

This rearrangement joins TRBV28 to TRBJ1-5; D possibly corresponds to TRBD1 (5 bases). The germline V gene encodes CDR1 MDHEN and CDR2 SYDVKM. V shed 6 bases and J shed 4 bases, with 19 bases lying between them. The CDR3 is made up of 16 amino acids. The CDR3 here is CASSPMGQPANQPQHF. DNA of the CDR3: TGTGCCAGCAGCCCCATGGGGCAGCCAGCAAATCAGCCCCAGCATTTT.

CDR3 in DNA: TGTGCCAGCAGCCTCGGGACAGGGAGTACTGAAGCTTTCTTT. This sequence encodes CASSLGTGSTEAFF. This chain connects TRBV7-9 to TRBJ1-1; TRBD1 agrees at 9 bases. J was trimmed by 5 bases and V by 5 bases; bases with no gene match: 6. The CDR3 spans 14 residues. Per germline, CDR1 SEHNR and CDR2 FQNEAQ (reference sequence).

The chain links TRBV6-5 to TRBJ1-2; 7 bases agree with TRBD1. The CDR3 extends over 15 amino acids. Trimming removed 5 bases from V and 0 bases from J; junction bases left unmatched: 6. Germline CDR1 and CDR2: MNHEY and SVGAGI. The CDR3 region is CASSPTGVSNYGYTF. The CDR3 DNA reads as TGTGCCAGCAGTCCTACAGGGGTCTCTAACTATGGCTACACCTTC.

The chain has TRBV4-2 and TRBJ2-7; 7 bases map to TRBD1. The CDR3 is made up of 14 amino acids. V was pared by 3 bases and J by 3 bases, with 5 bases of the junction left unmatched. Germline V gene data show CDR1 as LGHNA and CDR2 as YNFKEQ. CDR3 sequence reads: CASSQGQTYYEQYF. The CDR3 DNA is TGTGCCAGCAGCCAGGGACAGACATACTACGAGCAGTACTTC.

The rearrangement uses TRBV14 and TRBJ2-2; 11 bases align to TRBD2. This CDR3 comprises 16 residues. The V gene end was trimmed by 7 bases and the J gene end by 2 bases; junction bases not matched to a gene: 6. In germline, CDR1 is SGHDN, CDR2 FVKESK. The chain's CDR3 is CASTSTSGVNTGELFF. The CDR3 region has the DNA TGTGCCAGCACCTCGACTAGCGGGGTAAACACCGGGGAGCTGTTTTTT.

The rearrangement joins TRBV19 to TRBJ1-2; D gene ambiguous. CDR3 size: 14 residues. Per germline, CDR1 LNHDA and CDR2 SQIVND (reference sequence). With 5 bases removed from V and 4 bases from J, the gap between germline ends came to 14 bases. The DNA for the CDR3 is TGTGCCAGTAGTTCGGTCGGGGATACCTATGGCTACACCTTC. Protein sequence: CASSSVGDTYGYTF.

The table lists this clone with a count of one. V and J are TRBV18 and TRBJ1-2, with D perhaps TRBD1 (5 bases). Trimming shortened V by 1 base and J by 4 bases, and 16 bases separated the two germline ends. The length of the CDR3 is 16 residues. CDR1 KGHSH and CDR2 LQKENI come from the germline V gene. The CDR3 sequence is CASSPRSGQSPYGYTF. CDR3 bases: TGTGCCAGCTCACCACGGTCAGGACAATCCCCCTATGGCTACACCTTC.

This clone turned up a few times. For the CDR3, the DNA is TGTGCCAGTAGTTTCGCAGACACTAGCAATCAGCCCCAGCATTTT. Encoded protein: CASSFADTSNQPQHF. The rearrangement joins TRBV19 to TRBJ1-5; D not certain. The CDR3 spans 15 residues. Trimming took off 5 bases at V and 0 bases at J, with 11 bases between the two ends. Per germline, CDR1 LNHDA and CDR2 SQIVND (reference sequence).

This clone was counted a single time. The gene calls are TRBV5-1 and TRBJ1-3; D remains unclear. Looked up from germline, CDR1 is SGHRS and CDR2 is YFSETQ. The CDR3 covers 13 residues. V was pared by 4 bases and J by 0 bases, with 5 bases between. This CDR3 reads CASSPSSGNTIYF. CDR3 DNA sequence: TGCGCCAGCAGCCCGAGCTCTGGAAACACCATATATTTT.

This chain links TRBV7-2 with TRBJ2-2; TRBD1 agrees at 8 bases. This CDR3 is built from 15 residues. V lost 2 bases and J lost 3; bases outside the gene matches: 2. Germline lookup yields CDR1 SGHTA and CDR2 FQGNSA. The CDR3 region is CASSLRTGYTGELFF. As DNA, the CDR3 is TGTGCCAGCAGCTTACGGACAGGGTACACCGGGGAGCTGTTTTTT.

The chain uses TRBV4-3 and TRBJ1-6, with TRBD1 matching over 7 bases. The CDR3 runs 15 residues. Germline V gene sequence: CDR1 LGHNA, CDR2 YSLEER. J gave up 7 bases and V 2 bases, and 5 bases lay outside the gene matches. CDR3 coding DNA: TGCGCCAGCAGCCAACAGACAGGGCCAAATTCACCCCTCCACTTT. Residues: CASSQQTGPNSPLHF.